This T cell receptor (beta chain) was recovered during a study of blood T cells in healthy people across ages. Overall study findings and caveats: There was a strong correlation between TCR beta diversity and naive T cell percentage. Higher diversity, along with more naive CD4+ cells, distinguished long-lived donors from aged donors.

The germline CDR1 and CDR2 sequences are LGHNA and YSLEER. The CDR3 loop spans 16 amino acids. A remark on this clonotype: Antigen: not known. Sequence at one end of the junction differs from germline and may be a read error.

Researchers isolated at least 7 million PBMCs per sample. Samples each had at least 6 micrograms of total RNA extracted. A J-beta primer mix and a sample-barcoded 5' primer were used in a second PCR of roughly 6 to 12 cycles. TCRdb ran MiXCR on the 5' RACE reads and lists one entry per CDR3 protein. The sample holds 650,000 to 800,000 distinct CDR3 sequences, roughly 44% seen once. The receptor's source is a man in his 60s in good health. What was sequenced was blood. This chain uses TRBV4-3 with TRBJ1-3; a weak D match, TRBD1 (5 bases). The CDR3 DNA is TGCGTCAGCAGCCAAGATACTCCGGGGCCTGGAAACACCATATATTTT. Protein: CVSSQDTPGPGNTIYF.